A single T cell receptor beta chain is shown here with its context. Per the study methods: Scientists estimated how many nucleated cells there were by amplifying reference gene primers. Sequencing was performed with immunoSEQ multiplex PCR; in TCRdb, only in-frame clones are kept and a portion is missing. Clonal size and the V and J genes are those of that table, whereas D and trimming came from the DNA. This table holds about 190,000 clones, over 60% found once. Germline V gene lookup returns CDR1 MNHEY and CDR2 SMNVEV (reference sequence). Germline trimming cut 3 bases from V and 1 base from J; bases unmatched to any gene: 6. The CDR3 spans 16 residues. The sample is drawn from a study of blood T cell repertoires in COVID-19. Study in general: The United States, Italy and Spain supplied acute and convalescent COVID-19 samples. In each case, the material was cDNA or gDNA derived from T cells, B-cell-depleted T cells, or PBMCs.

The V call is TRBV27, the J call TRBJ2-3; 8 bases match TRBD1. This TCR derives from a woman aged 70 to 79 with acute or convalescent COVID-19. Sequencing input: peripheral blood. CDR3 DNA: TGTGCCAGCAGTTTCCCGACAGGGGCGGGCACAGATACGCAGTATTTT. Encoded protein: CASSFPTGAGTDTQYF.